This T cell receptor beta chain was captured by sequencing in a study of identical twins. In TCRdb, the 5' RACE reads were re-called with MiXCR into one record per CDR3 protein. Found here are more than 650,000 distinct CDR3 sequences, roughly 6% of them singletons; the top ten hold 1.5% to 2%. Germline values: CDR1 SGHRS, CDR2 YFSETQ. V dropped 0 bases and J dropped 6 bases, with 15 bases sitting between them. This CDR3 region has 16 residues. The sequence was obtained from a man aged 18 to 29 in good health. Sequencing was done on a sample of naive T cells sorted from blood. The rearrangement uses TRBV5-1 and TRBJ2-2; a weak D match, TRBD1 (7 bases). CDR3 coding DNA: TGCGCCAGCAGCTTGGACAGGGGAGGCGGCGCCGGGGAGCTGTTTTTT. The encoded protein is CASSLDRGGGAGELFF.